The sequence of this TCR beta chain was determined in a study of blood T cell repertoires in COVID-19. The wider study: Italy, Spain and the United States were the sources of the convalescent and acute COVID-19 samples.

Study processing details: Amplification from reference gene primers served as the basis for estimated nucleated cell counts. Using immunoSEQ multiplex PCR, the repertoire was profiled, and TCRdb retains in-frame clones only, with some absent. Clone size and V and J calls were adopted from that table, with D and trimming inferred from the DNA. The sample includes around 200,000 clones, about nine tenths of them seen just once. CDR3 length equals 14 residues. The V gene lost 0 bases and the J gene lost 3 bases, with 9 bases spanning the gap. The V gene's germline CDR1 is SGDLS and CDR2 YYNGEE. This clonotype was sampled from a man between 18 and 29 years old with active or convalescent COVID-19. Sequenced material: peripheral blood. The chain carries TRBV9 and TRBJ2-5; weak D call: TRBD2 (6 bases). CDR3 DNA sequence: TGTGCCAGCAGCGTAGGGTTAGCGGAAGAGACCCAGTACTTC. Amino acids: CASSVGLAEETQYF. Variable domain in full (rest from reference TRBV9 and TRBJ2-5): DSGVTQTPKHLITATGQRVTLRCSPRSGDLSVYWYQQSLDQGLQFLIQYYNGEERAKGNILERFSAQQFPDLHSELNLSSLELGDSALYFCASSVGLAEETQYFGPGTRLLVL.